Included here is one T cell receptor (beta chain) sequence, with context. This sample was taken from a study of blood T cell repertoires in COVID-19. About the study: Acute and convalescent COVID-19 specimens originated in the United States, Italy and Spain. Sample material is recorded as cDNA or gDNA derived from T cells, B-cell-depleted T cells, or PBMCs.

Original analysis: Estimation of nucleated cell counts relied on the amplification of reference gene primers. TCRdb's copy holds only in-frame clones and misses some; the assay was immunoSEQ multiplex PCR. That table gives V, J and clone size, and the DNA gave D and trimming. The profile shows some 220,000 clones, around 81% of them singletons. The TCR sequence derives from a woman aged 55-69 years with acute or convalescent COVID-19. Input material: peripheral blood.

The CDR3 nucleotides are TGTGCCAGCAGCCCTGGCGGCAGCGGGGGGCATACAGATACGCAGTATTTT. Its translation: CASSPGGSGGHTDTQYF. The chain uses TRBV11-3 and TRBJ2-3, with 9 bases identical to TRBD2. CDR1 and CDR2 (germline): SGHNT, YENEEA. Unmatched junction bases numbered 12, after V lost 5 bases and J lost 3 bases. The CDR3 covers 17 residues.